This passage covers 30 T cell receptor beta chains from one sample sequenced in a study of T-cell memory formation after mild COVID-19. TCRdb reanalysed the 5' RACE reads using MiXCR and keeps one entry per CDR3 protein. The sample includes 210,000 or so distinct CDR3 sequences, roughly a tenth of them seen just once. The sequencing input was PBMCs or a T cell subset sorted from them (not recorded which). The source is a man aged 18 to 29 who had mild COVID-19 (a few samples of this study predate the infection). Cell type and time point are not known.

This clonotype was recorded at least ten times. The CDR3 bases are TGTGCCAGCTCACGAGGCGGACTAGCGGAGGGCACAGATACGCAGTATTTT. Protein: CASSRGGLAEGTDTQYF. This chain joins TRBV18 and TRBJ2-3, with 10 bases aligning to TRBD2. The CDR3 spans 17 residues. CDR1 and CDR2 from the germline V gene are KGHSH and LQKENI. The ends lost 4 bases at V and 1 base at J; junction bases unmatched: 8.

As regards this clonotype: It may be a read error: a sequence one base away is much more abundant. The genes are TRBV4-3 and TRBJ2-5, with a tentative D call TRBD2 (5 bases). The CDR3 loop spans 14 amino acids. V dropped 2 bases and J dropped 4 bases, with 11 bases sitting between them. Germline V gene data show CDR1 as LGHNA and CDR2 as YSLEER. CDR3 bases: TGCGCCAGCAGCCAATCTCTAGCCCCAGAGACCCAGTACTTC. Translated: CASSQSLAPETQYF.

V gene TRBV20-1 combines with J gene TRBJ1-6; D may be TRBD1 (6 bases). V lost 0 bases to trimming and J lost 10 bases, with 13 bases between them. The CDR3 is made up of 14 amino acids. CDR1 DFQATT and CDR2 SNEGSKA come from the germline V gene (reference sequence). Here the CDR3 reads CSARDSGVRSPLHF. DNA for the CDR3: TGCAGTGCTAGAGATTCAGGGGTACGGTCACCCCTCCACTTT.

V is TRBV20-1 and J is TRBJ2-6, with 13 nucleotides matching TRBD2. V trimming: 5 bases; J trimming: 2 bases; junction bases outside the gene matches: 6. This CDR3 is 17 amino acids long. The V gene's germline CDR1 is DFQATT and CDR2 SNEGSKA (reference sequence). The CDR3 reads CSAGGGLAGPGANVLTF. CDR3 DNA sequence: TGCAGTGCTGGAGGGGGACTAGCGGGGCCTGGGGCCAACGTCCTGACTTTC.

This clonotype was observed a few times. This chain connects TRBV7-2 to TRBJ1-2; D gene unclear. The CDR3 loop spans 15 amino acids. Germline lookup yields CDR1 SGHTA and CDR2 FQGNSA. V dropped 5 bases and J dropped 1 base, with 14 bases sitting between them. The CDR3 loop is CASSPSRRINYGYTF. The CDR3 nucleotides are TGTGCCAGCAGCCCTTCCCGGAGAATTAACTATGGCTACACCTTC.

This clonotype was detected a few times. This chain links TRBV5-1 with TRBJ2-1, with a tentative D call TRBD2 (5 bases). The germline V gene has CDR1 SGHRS and CDR2 YFSETQ. The CDR3 is 13 amino acids. Trimming took 7 bases from V and 7 from J, leaving 15 bases between them. The CDR3 reads CASSRERWNEQFF. CDR3 nucleotide sequence: TGCGCCAGCTCAAGGGAGAGGTGGAATGAGCAGTTCTTC.

This CDR3 is CASSSQGDGNTIYF. CDR3 DNA sequence: TGTGCCAGCAGCTCTCAGGGAGACGGAAACACCATATATTTT. This chain uses TRBV5-5 with TRBJ1-3, with D possibly matching TRBD1 (5 bases). Looked up from germline, CDR1 is SGHKS and CDR2 is YYEKEE (reference sequence). There are 14 residues in the CDR3. V was shortened by 3 bases and J by 4 bases, with 11 bases between the two germline ends.

This clonotype was detected a few times. The gene calls are TRBV29-1 and TRBJ1-5; a possible D gene is TRBD1 (6 bases). From germline, CDR1 is SQVTM and CDR2 ANQGSEA. Trimming stripped 6 bases from V and 7 bases from J, with 19 bases between. CDR3 length: 14 amino acids. The CDR3 region has the DNA TGCAGCGTGAGCGGAGGGGGGTTCGACCAGCCCCAGCATTTT. This encodes CSVSGGGFDQPQHF. The whole variable domain, remainder taken from reference TRBV29-1 and TRBJ1-5, is SAVISQKPSRDICQRGTSLTIQCQVDSQVTMMFWYRQQPGQSLTLIATANQGSEATYESGFVIDKFPISRPNLTFSTLTVSNMSPEDSSIYLCSVSGGGFDQPQHFGDGTRLSIL.

The V and J genes are TRBV9 and TRBJ2-3, with 7 bases that match TRBD2. The germline gives CDR1 SGDLS, CDR2 YYNGEE. The junction had 12 bases not matched to a gene; V was cut back by 4 bases and J by 4 bases. This CDR3 spans 16 amino acids. CDR3 sequence reads: CASSPRGSGAPDTQYF. The CDR3 region has the DNA TGTGCCAGCAGCCCCCGGGGGAGCGGGGCCCCAGATACGCAGTATTTT.

Only a few counts were recorded for this clonotype. This chain links TRBV28 with TRBJ1-2; D is unresolved. CDR3 length: 11 amino acids. Trimming left V 6 bases short and J 6 bases short, with 8 bases between. In germline, CDR1 is MDHEN, CDR2 SYDVKM. The CDR3 spells CASRAADGYTF. DNA of the CDR3: TGTGCCAGCAGGGCAGCCGATGGCTACACCTTC.

This clonotype was seen only a few times. The rearrangement joins TRBV18 to TRBJ1-5; 7 nucleotides line up with TRBD1. V shed 3 bases and J 0 bases; nucleotides not matched to a gene: 2. CDR1 KGHSH and CDR2 LQKENI come from the germline V gene. This CDR3 spans 15 amino acids. CDR3 region: CASSPGQNSNQPQHF. CDR3 DNA sequence: TGTGCCAGCTCACCGGGACAGAATAGCAATCAGCCCCAGCATTTT.

The genes are TRBV20-1 and TRBJ2-2; D is possibly TRBD1 (5 bases). The V end was cut by 3 bases, the J end by 1 base, with 15 bases between. This CDR3 comprises 16 residues. Per the germline V gene, CDR1 is DFQATT and CDR2 is SNEGSKA (reference sequence). For the CDR3, the DNA is TGCAGTGCTAGCCCTGTACGACAGAGGAACACCGGGGAGCTGTTTTTT. It encodes CSASPVRQRNTGELFF.

This clonotype occurred many times. The chain links TRBV4-3 to TRBJ2-5; TRBD2 might be the D (5 bases). V was pared by 0 bases and J by 5 bases, with 10 bases between. Germline CDR1 is LGHNA and CDR2 is YSLEER. The CDR3 has 14 residues. The CDR3 loop is CASSQDRDRETQYF. CDR3 bases: TGCGCCAGCAGCCAAGATCGGGATAGGGAGACCCAGTACTTC.

The V call is TRBV6-5, the J call TRBJ2-5; D tentatively reads TRBD1 or TRBD2 (5 bases each). The V end lost 5 bases, the J end lost 2 bases, and 15 bases lay between the germline ends. Germline-derived CDR1 and CDR2 are MNHEY and SVGAGI. CDR3 size: 15 residues. CDR3 amino acids: CASSDRGTVQETQYF. CDR3 DNA sequence: TGTGCCAGCAGTGACCGAGGGACGGTTCAAGAGACCCAGTACTTC.

The chain couples TRBV7-9 to TRBJ1-6, with D uncertain. Trimming removed 5 bases from V and 8 bases from J, with 10 bases in between. Germline V lookup: CDR1 SEHNR, CDR2 FQNEAQ (reference sequence). The CDR3 spans 13 residues. CDR3: CASSPRAYSPLHF. The CDR3 nucleotides read TGTGCCAGCAGCCCCCGGGCCTATTCACCCCTCCACTTT. The full variable domain, with the rest looked up from reference TRBV7-9 and TRBJ1-6, is DTGVSQNPRHKITKRGQNVTFRCDPISEHNRLYWYRQTLGQGPEFLTYFQNEAQLEKSRLLSDRFSAERPKGSFSTLEIQRTEQGDSAMYLCASSPRAYSPLHFGNGTRLTVT.

This clonotype was observed a few times. The V call is TRBV5-1, the J call TRBJ1-4; 9 positions agree with TRBD1. J gave up 8 bases and V 4 bases, and 6 bases lay outside the gene matches. The CDR3 length is 14 residues. Germline-derived CDR1 and CDR2 are SGHRS and YFSETQ. CDR3 region: CASSPGQGYEKLFF. As DNA, the CDR3 is TGCGCCAGCAGCCCGGGACAGGGATACGAAAAACTGTTTTTT.

This clonotype was detected only a few times. The chain joins TRBV20-1 to TRBJ1-5; 9 nucleotides match TRBD1. The CDR3 is 14 residues long. The germline CDR1 and CDR2 sequences are DFQATT and SNEGSKA (reference sequence). Germline trimming cut 3 bases from V and 4 bases from J; bases unmatched to any gene: 4. CDR3 region: CSARSGTGNQPQHF. The CDR3 DNA reads TGCAGTGCTAGGTCAGGGACAGGGAATCAGCCCCAGCATTTT.

V gene TRBV2 combines with J gene TRBJ2-5, with D perhaps TRBD1 (6 bases). V was cut by 4 bases and J by 4 bases, with 13 bases left in between. The CDR3 has 14 residues. CDR1 and CDR2 from the germline V gene are SNHLY and FYNNEI. CDR3 sequence reads: CASSAGQPGETQYF. CDR3 bases: TGTGCCAGCAGTGCCGGACAGCCGGGAGAGACCCAGTACTTC.

This sequence joins TRBV28 and TRBJ2-7, with D maybe TRBD1 (6 bases). Trimming cost V 1 base and J 5 bases, with 18 bases left between them. The germline V gene has CDR1 MDHEN and CDR2 SYDVKM. This CDR3 has 16 residues. In nucleotides, the CDR3 is TGTGCCAGCAGTTTATTGGGACATTGGGGAGAGAACGAGCAGTACGTC. Amino acid sequence: CASSLLGHWGENEQYV.

This rearrangement joins TRBV3-1 to TRBJ2-1; 8 nucleotides align to TRBD1. The germline gives CDR1 LGHDT, CDR2 YNNKEL (reference sequence). Trimming cost V 4 bases and J 9 bases; bases outside gene matches: 11. The CDR3 length is 15 residues. The CDR3 here is CASSPRPTGVGEQFF. CDR3 in DNA: TGTGCCAGCAGCCCGCGGCCGACAGGGGTGGGTGAGCAGTTCTTC.

The genes are TRBV29-1 and TRBJ1-1; tentatively, D is TRBD1 (6 bases). With 0 bases removed from V and 0 bases from J, the gap between germline ends came to 8 bases. CDR1 SQVTM and CDR2 ANQGSEA come from the germline V gene. The CDR3 totals 14 residues. DNA of the CDR3: TGCAGCGTTGAAGAACAGGGAGTGAACACTGAAGCTTTCTTT. It yields the protein CSVEEQGVNTEAFF.

The rearrangement links TRBV20-1 to TRBJ2-2; 7 bases map to TRBD2. Looked up from germline, CDR1 is DFQATT and CDR2 is SNEGSKA (reference sequence). Trimming cost V 4 bases and J 0 bases; bases outside gene matches: 8. The CDR3 has 16 amino acids. This CDR3 is CSAIGSGGPNTGELFF. The CDR3 DNA reads as TGCAGTGCTATCGGTTCGGGGGGACCGAACACCGGGGAGCTGTTTTTT.

This clonotype came up many times. This rearrangement joins TRBV14 to TRBJ2-1, with a tentative D call TRBD2 (6 bases). The CDR3 is 13 residues long. Germline V gene sequence: CDR1 SGHDN, CDR2 FVKESK. Trimming removed 4 bases from V and 6 bases from J, with 10 bases in between. The CDR3 is CASSLSGPNEQFF. DNA of the CDR3: TGTGCCAGCAGCCTTAGCGGTCCCAATGAGCAGTTCTTC.

This clonotype was found a few times. The chain has TRBV5-1 and TRBJ2-1, with TRBD2 matching over 7 bases. There are 16 residues in the CDR3. Germline trimming cut 3 bases from V and 3 bases from J; bases unmatched to any gene: 9. The germline V gene has CDR1 SGHRS and CDR2 YFSETQ. CDR3 residues: CASSWGLSGDYNEQFF. CDR3 coding DNA: TGCGCCAGCAGCTGGGGTCTCAGCGGGGACTACAATGAGCAGTTCTTC.

The chain joins TRBV20-1 to TRBJ2-3; weak D call: TRBD2 (6 bases). The CDR3 consists of 16 residues. V was trimmed by 3 bases and J by 3 bases, leaving 19 bases between them. Germline assignment: CDR1 DFQATT and CDR2 SNEGSKA (reference sequence). The DNA for the CDR3 is TGCAGTGCTAGGCTTGATTCCGCGGGGCAAACAGATACGCAGTATTTT. Its protein product is CSARLDSAGQTDTQYF.

This clonotype was counted only a few times. V is TRBV24-1 and J is TRBJ2-3, with 9 bases aligning to TRBD1. Germline trimming cut 2 bases from V and 3 bases from J; bases unmatched to any gene: 5. The V gene's germline CDR1 is KGHDR and CDR2 SFDVKD. The CDR3 has 16 residues. The chain's CDR3 is CATSDSADRGTDTQYF. As DNA, the CDR3 is TGTGCCACCAGTGATTCCGCCGACAGGGGGACAGATACGCAGTATTTT.

This clonotype has more than one count but fewer than ten. This sequence joins TRBV25-1 and TRBJ2-1; the match to TRBD1 covers 10 bases. Germline lookup yields CDR1 MGHDK and CDR2 SYGVNS. With 4 bases clipped from V and 7 bases from J, the junction kept 4 bases outside the gene matches. The CDR3 length is 14 residues. The CDR3 DNA is TGTGCCAGCAGTGCGGGACAGGGGTGGAATGAGCAGTTCTTC. It codes for CASSAGQGWNEQFF. Full variable domain (outside the CDR3, taken from reference TRBV25-1 and TRBJ2-1): EADIYQTPRYLVIGTGKKITLECSQTMGHDKMYWYQQDPGMELHLIHYSYGVNSTEKGDLSSESTVSRIRTEHFPLTLESARPSHTSQYLCASSAGQGWNEQFFGPGTRLTVL.

This clonotype has just a few counts. The J gene is TRBJ2-7, the V gene TRBV6-5; D tentatively reads TRBD1 or TRBD2 (7 bases each). The CDR3 has 13 residues. V lost 5 bases and J lost 6, with 14 bases in between. The germline gives CDR1 MNHEY, CDR2 SVGAGI. The CDR3 DNA sequence: TGTGCCAGCAGTAGCGGGACAGCCCTCGAGCAGTACTTC. Translated, it gives CASSSGTALEQYF.

The chain recombines TRBV5-1 with TRBJ1-4, with D tentatively TRBD1 (6 bases). The V and J ends lost 5 bases and 6 bases respectively, with 14 bases between them. This CDR3 is 14 amino acids long. Germline CDR1 and CDR2: SGHRS and YFSETQ. CDR3 nucleotides: TGCGCCAGCAGACCACAGGGAGTGGATGAAAAACTGTTTTTT. Amino acid sequence: CASRPQGVDEKLFF. Looking up the rest from reference TRBV5-1 and TRBJ1-4 gives the full variable domain: KAGVTQTPRYLIKTRGQQVTLSCSPISGHRSVSWYQQTPGQGLQFLFEYFSETQRNKGNFPGRFSGRQFSNSRSEMNVSTLELGDSALYLCASRPQGVDEKLFFGSGTQLSVL.

This clonotype has only a few counts. This rearrangement joins TRBV6-6 to TRBJ1-1; 10 bases are a match to TRBD1. CDR1 is MNHNY and CDR2 is SVGAGI in the germline V gene (reference sequence). The V gene end was trimmed by 7 bases and the J gene end by 4 bases; junction bases not matched to a gene: 9. The CDR3 contains 15 residues. This CDR3 is CASTAGQGWSTEAFF. Written as DNA, the CDR3 is TGTGCCAGCACCGCGGGACAGGGGTGGTCCACTGAAGCTTTCTTT.